The 18 T cell receptor beta chains below all came from one sample that was sequenced in a study of blood T cell repertoires in COVID-19. Repertoires were generated with immunoSEQ multiplex PCR, while TCRdb's copy carries only in-frame clones and drops some. Among 200,000 to 250,000 clones listed, 80% to 95% were seen once. Sequenced sample: peripheral blood. The source of these receptors is a man in his sixties with COVID-19, enrolled during active disease.

This sequence joins TRBV6-5 and TRBJ1-5; 8 nucleotides match TRBD1. Germline V CDR1 and CDR2: MNHEY, SVGAGI. The ends lost 11 bases at V and 2 bases at J; junction bases unmatched: 8. The CDR3 loop spans 14 amino acids. The CDR3 protein is CASIAGGGNQPQHF. CDR3 DNA: TGTGCCTCTATCGCAGGGGGCGGCAATCAGCCCCAGCATTTT.

DNA for the CDR3: TGTGCCACCAGTGATTTGCGGGGTGACAAGGAGGGCTACACCTTC. This encodes CATSDLRGDKEGYTF. V gene TRBV24-1 combines with J gene TRBJ1-2; no reliable D call. Germline CDR1 is KGHDR and CDR2 is SFDVKD. There are 15 residues in the CDR3. Trimming took off 0 bases at V and 8 bases at J, with 15 bases between the two ends.

V usage is TRBV28 and J usage is TRBJ2-5; 9 nucleotides align to TRBD1. V lost 8 bases, J lost 6 bases, and 7 bases stayed unmatched. Germline V CDR1 and CDR2: MDHEN, SYDVKM. The CDR3 sequence is 13 residues long. The chain's CDR3 is CASVSGQGKTQYF. CDR3 nucleotides: TGTGCCAGCGTATCCGGACAGGGGAAGACCCAGTACTTC.

The rearrangement links TRBV18 to TRBJ2-1; 14 bases align to TRBD2. Unmatched junction bases numbered 4, after V lost 5 bases and J lost 4 bases. CDR1 is KGHSH, CDR2 LQKENI, per germline. The CDR3 runs to 16 residues. For the CDR3, the DNA is TGTGCCAGCTCATCCCGGACTAGCGGGAGGTACAATGAGCAGTTCTTC. Protein: CASSSRTSGRYNEQFF.

The chain is built from TRBV12-3 or TRBV12-4 and TRBJ1-2, with D maybe TRBD1 (5 bases). The germline V and J ends were trimmed by 3 bases and 7 bases, with 12 bases remaining between them. The CDR3 runs to 13 residues. CDR3 loop: CASSFGRVGGYTF. CDR3 bases: TGTGCCAGCAGTTTTGGCAGGGTGGGTGGCTACACCTTC.

This sequence joins TRBV6-6 and TRBJ2-2, with 10 bases matching TRBD1. J gave up 10 bases and V 0 bases, and 5 bases lay outside the gene matches. Germline values: CDR1 MNHNY, CDR2 SVGAGI (reference sequence). The CDR3 length is 15 residues. CDR3 protein: CASSYSRQGAVELFF. DNA of the CDR3: TGTGCCAGCAGTTACTCGAGACAGGGGGCGGTGGAGCTGTTTTTT.

J is TRBJ1-1 and V is TRBV5-1; possibly TRBD1 for D (5 bases). V was trimmed by 3 bases and J by 1 base, leaving 10 bases between them. This CDR3 has 14 amino acids. CDR1 SGHRS and CDR2 YFSETQ come from the germline V gene. CDR3 region: CASSSRTQNTEAFF. Written as DNA, the CDR3 is TGCGCCAGCAGCTCCCGGACACAGAACACTGAAGCTTTCTTT.

The chain links TRBV15 to TRBJ1-4; D is unclear. The CDR3 runs 13 residues. Germline CDR1 is LNHNV and CDR2 is YYDKDF (reference sequence). V shed 1 base and J shed 4 bases, with 4 bases lying between them. The CDR3 bases are TGTGCCACCAGCAGAGGGCTTAATGAAAAACTGTTTTTT. Translating it yields CATSRGLNEKLFF.

The V and J genes are TRBV2 and TRBJ1-1; no clear D. The V and J ends lost 2 bases and 2 bases respectively, with 12 bases between them. Germline loops: CDR1 SNHLY, CDR2 FYNNEI. This CDR3 spans 15 amino acids. The DNA for the CDR3 is TGTGCCAGCAGTGAATTTTTTGCGATAAACACTGAAGCTTTCTTT. Translated: CASSEFFAINTEAFF.

The V call is TRBV15, the J call TRBJ1-1, with a tentative D call TRBD1 (6 bases). This CDR3 region has 14 residues. Germline assignment: CDR1 LNHNV and CDR2 YYDKDF (reference sequence). V was cut by 2 bases and J by 4 bases, with 11 bases left in between. CDR3: CATSRSDRPTEAFF. The CDR3 DNA is TGTGCCACCAGCAGATCCGACAGGCCCACTGAAGCTTTCTTT. Combining the CDR3 with reference TRBV15 and TRBJ1-1 gives the whole variable domain DAMVIQNPRYQVTQFGKPVTLSCSQTLNHNVMYWYQQKSSQAPKLLFHYYDKDFNNEADTPDNFQSRRPNTSFCFLDIRSPGLGDTAMYLCATSRSDRPTEAFFGQGTRLTVV.

V gene TRBV6-5 combines with J gene TRBJ1-2; TRBD1 matches at 9 bases. The CDR3 runs to 11 residues. CDR1 MNHEY and CDR2 SVGAGI come from the germline V gene. J lost 14 bases, V lost 6 bases, and 7 bases had no gene match. CDR3 in DNA: TGTGCCAGCAGAAGGGACAGGGTGTGGACCTTC. Its protein product is CASRRDRVWTF.

V and J are TRBV10-2 and TRBJ1-6, with 9 positions matching TRBD1. The CDR3 totals 18 residues. V was pared by 0 bases and J by 3 bases, with 6 bases of the junction left unmatched. Germline V gene sequence: CDR1 WSHSY, CDR2 SAAADI. CDR3 region: CASSESVGQGRYNSPLHF. Written as DNA, the CDR3 is TGCGCCAGCAGTGAGTCGGTTGGACAGGGGCGCTATAATTCACCCCTCCACTTT.

On this clone itself: The same CDR3 is also encoded by other DNA sequences in this sample. The genes are TRBV5-6 and TRBJ2-7; D may be TRBD1 (5 bases). The CDR3 contains 13 residues. V shed 0 bases and J shed 4 bases, with 8 bases lying between them. Germline CDR1 SGHDT, CDR2 YYEEEE. The CDR3 sequence: CASSLVQGYEQYF. The CDR3 nucleotides are TGTGCCAGCAGCTTGGTTCAGGGTTACGAGCAGTACTTC.

This sequence joins TRBV25-1 and TRBJ1-1; D gene uncertain. Trimming removed 5 bases at V and 1 base at J, with 14 bases between. Germline lookup yields CDR1 MGHDK and CDR2 SYGVNS. There are 15 residues in the CDR3. In nucleotides, the CDR3 is TGTGCCAGCAGTCCCCGGAGGGCGGCGAACACTGAAGCTTTCTTT. Encoded protein: CASSPRRAANTEAFF.

J is TRBJ2-1 and V is TRBV10-2; 8 nucleotides align to TRBD1. The CDR3 is 15 amino acids. After removal of 3 bases from V and 6 bases from J, the junction contained 7 bases not matched to a gene. Germline assignment: CDR1 WSHSY and CDR2 SAAADI. Written as DNA, the CDR3 is TGCGCCAGCAGTGAACGGACAGGGAAGGTCAATGAGCAGTTCTTC. Its protein is CASSERTGKVNEQFF.

This clone was counted a single time. This rearrangement joins TRBV28 to TRBJ2-3; 11 positions match TRBD2. The length of the CDR3 is 15 residues. Germline values: CDR1 MDHEN, CDR2 SYDVKM. The CDR3 DNA reads TGTGTGGCTAGCGGGAGGAGGGCTAGCACAGATACGCAGTATTTT. It translates to CVASGRRASTDTQYF.

The rearrangement links TRBV18 to TRBJ1-1; 7 nucleotides match TRBD1. The CDR3 is 16 amino acids. Looked up from germline, CDR1 is KGHSH and CDR2 is LQKENI. With V trimmed by 2 bases and J by 4 bases, 10 bases remained unmatched. CDR3 in amino acids: CASSPRTGISGTEAFF. CDR3 bases: TGTGCCAGCTCACCAAGGACAGGAATATCGGGCACTGAAGCTTTCTTT.

The chain's CDR3 is CASTLSAGTENTGELFF. The CDR3 DNA follows: TGTGCCAGCACGCTTTCGGCCGGGACAGAAAACACCGGGGAGCTGTTTTTT. This chain uses TRBV5-4 with TRBJ2-2, with 7 bases fitting TRBD1. The CDR3 runs 17 residues. V dropped 6 bases and J dropped 2; count of bases not matched to a gene: 13. CDR1 and CDR2 from the germline V gene are SGHNT and YYREEE (reference sequence).